This T cell receptor beta chain stems from a study of blood T cells in healthy people across ages. General study results and limits: Across the age range, TCR beta diversity per million T cells fell in a roughly linear way.

Worth noting for this clonotype: Its antigen is unidentified. The junction differs from germline at one of its ends, possibly a read error.

Every sample gave at least 5 micrograms of total RNA when it was extracted. Through a sample-barcoded 5' primer and a J-beta primer mix, a second PCR was run for roughly 7 to 11 cycles. TCRdb recomputed calls from the 5' RACE reads with MiXCR, one row per CDR3 protein. The table has some 1 million distinct CDR3 sequences, under 45% seen once. The CDR3 has 14 residues. CDR1 and CDR2 from the germline V gene are SEHNR and FQNEAQ (reference sequence). Sequenced material: blood. The rearrangement links TRBV7-9 to TRBJ2-1, with 7 bases fitting TRBD1. The J call could be wrong; TRBJ2-7 is a better fit for the DNA end. The sequence derives from a woman aged 60 to 75 in good health. In DNA, the CDR3 is TGTGCCGGCAGCTTAGGGGGCGGCACCTACGAGCAGTACTTC. This translates into CAGSLGGGTYEQYF.